The clone carrying this T cell receptor (beta chain) was seen at least ten times. V was pared by 1 base and J by 7 bases, with 12 bases between. The CDR3 has 14 residues. Germline values: CDR1 SGDLS, CDR2 YYNGEE. These data originate in a study of early T cells in non-severe SARS-CoV-2 infection. Study-level information: Bulk RNA taken from unsorted whole blood was sequenced, leaving chains unpaired.

Unique molecular identifier tags were affixed to discrete cDNA molecules. In TCRdb, the 5' RACE reads were re-called with MiXCR into one record per CDR3 protein. The table includes about 67,000 distinct CDR3 sequences, around 10% detected once. The TCR sequence derives from an adult who was a healthcare worker with PCR-confirmed SARS-CoV-2 infection or an uninfected control (not recorded which). Specimen: whole blood. The chain uses TRBV9 and TRBJ2-1; no clear D. The CDR3 here is CASSVNPVGNEQFF. The CDR3 DNA follows: TGTGCCAGCAGCGTAAACCCGGTGGGGAATGAGCAGTTCTTC.